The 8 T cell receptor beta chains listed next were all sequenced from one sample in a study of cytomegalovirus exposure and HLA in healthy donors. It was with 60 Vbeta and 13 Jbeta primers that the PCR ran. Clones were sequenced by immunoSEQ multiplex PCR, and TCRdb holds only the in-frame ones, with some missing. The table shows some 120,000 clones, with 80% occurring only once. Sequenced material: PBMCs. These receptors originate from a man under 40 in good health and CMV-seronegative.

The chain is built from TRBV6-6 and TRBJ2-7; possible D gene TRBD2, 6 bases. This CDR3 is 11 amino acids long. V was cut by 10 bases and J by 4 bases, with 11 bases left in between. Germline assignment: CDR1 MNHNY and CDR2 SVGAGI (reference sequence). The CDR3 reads CATGLTYEQYF. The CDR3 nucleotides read TGTGCCACCGGACTAACTTACGAGCAGTACTTC.

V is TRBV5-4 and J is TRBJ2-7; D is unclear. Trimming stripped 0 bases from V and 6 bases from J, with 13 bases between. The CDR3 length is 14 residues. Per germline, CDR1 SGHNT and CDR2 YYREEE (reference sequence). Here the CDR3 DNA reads TGTGCCAGCAGCTTGGCTGGGTCCGCGGTCGAGCAGTACTTC. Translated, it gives CASSLAGSAVEQYF. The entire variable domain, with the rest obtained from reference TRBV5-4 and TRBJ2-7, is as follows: ETGVTQSPTHLIKTRGQQVTLRCSSQSGHNTVSWYQQALGQGPQFIFQYYREEENGRGNFPPRFSGLQFPNYSSELNVNALELDDSALYLCASSLAGSAVEQYFGPGTRLTVT.

CDR3 region: CASSPGGTSGTGSTDTQYF. The DNA for the CDR3 is TGTGCCAGCAGCCCCGGAGGGACTAGCGGGACCGGGAGCACAGATACGCAGTATTTT. The chain has TRBV28 and TRBJ2-3, with 13 positions matching TRBD2. V dropped 6 bases and J dropped 0; count of bases not matched to a gene: 12. Germline lookup yields CDR1 MDHEN and CDR2 SYDVKM. The CDR3 has 19 amino acids.

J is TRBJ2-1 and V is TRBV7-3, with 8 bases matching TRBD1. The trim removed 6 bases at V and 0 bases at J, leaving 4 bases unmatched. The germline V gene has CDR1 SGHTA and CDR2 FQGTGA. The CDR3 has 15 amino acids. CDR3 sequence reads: CASSYRGSSYNEQFF. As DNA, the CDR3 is TGTGCCAGCAGTTACAGGGGGAGCTCCTACAATGAGCAGTTCTTC.

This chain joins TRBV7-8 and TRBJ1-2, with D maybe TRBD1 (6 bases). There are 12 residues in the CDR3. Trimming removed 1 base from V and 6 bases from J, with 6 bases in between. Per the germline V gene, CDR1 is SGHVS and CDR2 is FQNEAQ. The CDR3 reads CASSLDRDGYTF. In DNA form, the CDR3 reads TGTGCCAGCAGCTTAGACAGGGATGGCTACACCTTC.

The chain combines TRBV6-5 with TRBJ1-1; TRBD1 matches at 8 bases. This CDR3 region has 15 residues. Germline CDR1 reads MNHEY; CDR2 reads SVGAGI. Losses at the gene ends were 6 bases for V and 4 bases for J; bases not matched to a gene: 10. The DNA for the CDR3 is TGTGCCAGCAGCAGGGGGCTTAAGGGCGTCACTGAAGCTTTCTTT. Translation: CASSRGLKGVTEAFF.

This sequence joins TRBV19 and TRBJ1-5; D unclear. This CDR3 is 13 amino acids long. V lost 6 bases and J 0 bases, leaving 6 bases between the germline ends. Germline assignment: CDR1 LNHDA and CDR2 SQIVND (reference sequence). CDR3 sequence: CASRRASNQPQHF. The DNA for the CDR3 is TGTGCCAGTAGGAGAGCTAGCAATCAGCCCCAGCATTTT. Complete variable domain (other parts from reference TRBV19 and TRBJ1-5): DGGITQSPKYLFRKEGQNVTLSCEQNLNHDAMYWYRQDPGQGLRLIYYSQIVNDFQKGDIAEGYSVSREKKESFPLTVTSAQKNPTAFYLCASRRASNQPQHFGDGTRLSIL.

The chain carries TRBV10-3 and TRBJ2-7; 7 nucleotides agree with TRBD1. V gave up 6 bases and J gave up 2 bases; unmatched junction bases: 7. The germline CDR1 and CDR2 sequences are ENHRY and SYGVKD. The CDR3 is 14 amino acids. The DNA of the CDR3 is TGTGCCATCAGACCCGGGACAGAAACCTACGAGCAGTACTTC. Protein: CAIRPGTETYEQYF.